Sequencing of this T cell receptor beta chain was carried out in a study of blood T cell repertoires in COVID-19. On the study more broadly: Whether acute or convalescent, the COVID-19 samples came from the United States, Italy and Spain. The analysed material was cDNA or gDNA that came from T cells, B-cell-depleted T cells, or PBMCs.

Source study methods: Amplification from reference gene primers served as the basis for estimated nucleated cell counts. Clones were read by immunoSEQ multiplex PCR, and TCRdb kept only the in-frame ones, dropping some. The V and J calls and the clone size are those of that table, but D and trimming were determined from the DNA. The data show about 160,000 clones, with roughly four fifths seen just once and 12% to 15% held by the top ten. This clone occurred once. The CDR3 length is 15 residues. The germline CDR1 and CDR2 sequences are SGHRS and YFSETQ. V shed 3 bases, J shed 9 bases, and the junction held 7 bases outside the gene matches.

The TCR comes from a human donor with acute or convalescent COVID-19. The donor label of this sample is uncertain. The chain couples TRBV5-1 to TRBJ1-6; TRBD1 matches at 9 bases. Sequencing used peripheral blood. CDR3 nucleotide sequence: TGCGCCAGCAGCTCCTGGACAGGGGCAAGTTCACCCCTCCACTTT. Residues: CASSSWTGASSPLHF.